This TCR beta chain originates from a study of cytomegalovirus exposure and HLA in healthy donors. Study-wide points: Across HLA loci, a later analysis found differing TCR association rates, with DRB1 most and HLA-C fewest. Under in vitro conditions, three CMV-associated chains were confirmed as specific for CMV antigens. An apparent linkage of common viral pathogens to several of the most significant clusters emerged in a later analysis.

PCR primers comprised 60 Vbeta and 13 Jbeta primers. Generated by immunoSEQ multiplex PCR, the TCRdb table keeps only in-frame clones and is missing some. This sample has 130,000 to 150,000 clones, with around three quarters found just once. A single count supports this clone. Its matching antigen is unknown. CDR3 length equals 14 residues. The ends were cut back, 3 bases at V and 2 bases at J, with 10 bases in the middle. Germline values: CDR1 MGHRA, CDR2 YSYEKL. The chain couples TRBV4-1 to TRBJ1-2; tentatively, D is TRBD1 (5 bases). The TCR sequence derives from a man between 40 and 49 years old in good health and CMV-seronegative. Sequencing was carried out using PBMCs. The DNA for the CDR3 is TGCGCCAGCAGCCAGAACAGGATAAACTATGGCTACACCTTC. This encodes CASSQNRINYGYTF.